The 4 T cell receptor beta chains below come from one sample, sequenced in a study of early T cells in non-severe SARS-CoV-2 infection. One entry per CDR3 protein results from TCRdb running MiXCR on the 5' RACE reads. Of approximately 84,000 distinct CDR3 sequences in the sample, approximately 13% were seen once. Sequences were obtained from whole blood. The receptors stem from an adult who was a healthcare worker with PCR-confirmed SARS-CoV-2 infection or an uninfected control (not recorded which).

This sequence joins TRBV28 and TRBJ2-1; 11 nucleotides match TRBD2. With V trimmed by 6 bases and J by 8 bases, 6 bases remained unmatched. CDR1 is MDHEN and CDR2 is SYDVKM in the germline V gene. The length of the CDR3 is 14 residues. The CDR3 sequence: CASRPSGRPHEQFF. Here the CDR3 DNA reads TGTGCCAGCAGGCCTAGCGGGAGGCCCCATGAGCAGTTCTTC.

The chain uses TRBV7-9 and TRBJ1-2; TRBD1 agrees at 10 bases. CDR1 and CDR2 (germline): SEHNR, FQNEAQ (reference sequence). The CDR3 runs 16 residues. Unmatched junction bases numbered 7, after V lost 4 bases and J lost 2 bases. For the CDR3, the DNA is TGTGCCAGCAGCTCCATTGGGACAGGGGTAAACTATGGCTACACCTTC. Its translation: CASSSIGTGVNYGYTF.

This clonotype was observed a handful of times. The chain has TRBV7-2 and TRBJ2-3, with D unresolved. Germline CDR1 SGHTA, CDR2 FQGNSA. V lost 5 bases and J 6 bases, leaving 15 bases between the germline ends. The CDR3 extends over 14 amino acids. CDR3 sequence reads: CASSPDGEADTQYF. Here the CDR3 DNA reads TGTGCCAGCAGCCCCGATGGTGAAGCGGATACGCAGTATTTT.

Ten or more counts support this clonotype. The chain has TRBV14 and TRBJ2-4; D is possibly TRBD1 (5 bases). Trimming stripped 2 bases from V and 7 bases from J, with 18 bases between. This CDR3 contains 16 residues. CDR1 and CDR2 (germline): SGHDN, FVKESK. The CDR3 loop reads CASSQSTGFIMNIQYF. The CDR3 nucleotides are TGTGCCAGCAGCCAAAGCACAGGATTCATAATGAACATTCAGTACTTC.